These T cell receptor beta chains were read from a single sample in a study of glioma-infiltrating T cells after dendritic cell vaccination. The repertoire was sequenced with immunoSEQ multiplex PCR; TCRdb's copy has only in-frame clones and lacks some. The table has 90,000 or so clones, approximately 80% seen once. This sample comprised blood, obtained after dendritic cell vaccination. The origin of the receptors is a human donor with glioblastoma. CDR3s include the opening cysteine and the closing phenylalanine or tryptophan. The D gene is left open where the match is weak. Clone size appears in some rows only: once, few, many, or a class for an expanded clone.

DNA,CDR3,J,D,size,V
TGTGCCACCAGCAGAGATCCCGAGGGGAACACTGAAGCTTTCTTT,CATSRDPEGNTEAFF,TRBJ1-1,NA,NA,TRBV15
TGCGCCAGCAGCCAAGAAGCGTGGGGGCGCTACGAGCAGTACTTC,CASSQEAWGRYEQYF,TRBJ2-7,NA,once,TRBV4-1
TGTGCCACCCGGGACTACAATGAGCAGTTCTTC,CATRDYNEQFF,TRBJ2-1,NA,NA,TRBV28
TGTGCCAGCAGTGAAAGGGACATGAAAAGGGGTGGCTACACCTTC,CASSERDMKRGGYTF,TRBJ1-2,NA,NA,TRBV6-1
TGTGCCAGCAGTTACGCGGGGGGCCTCTCCTACGAGCAGTACTTC,CASSYAGGLSYEQYF,TRBJ2-7,TRBD2,NA,TRBV6-5
TGCAGCGTTGAGGAGGGCTGGACCCAGTACTTC,CSVEEGWTQYF,TRBJ2-5,NA,NA,TRBV29-1
TGCGCCAGCAGCCAAGTCTTTCCAGGGGGGACCACCTACAATGAGCAGTTCTTC,CASSQVFPGGTTYNEQFF,TRBJ2-1,NA,NA,TRBV4-1
TGTGCCAGCAGTGAAGTAAGGGCAGGGGGCTATGGCTACACCTTC,CASSEVRAGGYGYTF,TRBJ1-2,TRBD1,once,TRBV6-1
TGTGCCAGCGAGTGGCAACAGGGGAACTACGAGCAGTACTTC,CASEWQQGNYEQYF,TRBJ2-7,TRBD1,once,TRBV6-6
TGTGCCAGCAGCCCCGGAGGACAGGGATCTGGCTACACCTTC,CASSPGGQGSGYTF,TRBJ1-2,TRBD1,NA,TRBV7-3
TGTGCCAGCAGTGAACGGGGACTAGGGTACAATGAGCAGTTCTTC,CASSERGLGYNEQFF,TRBJ2-1,TRBD2,NA,TRBV2
TGTGCCAGCAGTGGTAGCGGGATAACCGGGGAGCTGTTTTTT,CASSGSGITGELFF,TRBJ2-2,TRBD2,NA,TRBV6-4
TGTGCCAGCAGCTCCACGGGAGGGGACTATACGCAGTATTTT,CASSSTGGDYTQYF,TRBJ2-3,TRBD2,NA,TRBV7-9
TGTGCCAGCAGCTCCCCTACCGTTGCAGGTACCGAGCAGTACTTC,CASSSPTVAGTEQYF,TRBJ2-7,NA,NA,TRBV7-9
TGTGCCTGGAGTGTTGGGGGTCAGGGGAACTATGGCTACACCTTC,CAWSVGGQGNYGYTF,TRBJ1-2,NA,NA,TRBV30
TGCGCCAGCAGCTCGGGACTAGCGGGGGCCTCAGATACGCAGTATTTT,CASSSGLAGASDTQYF,TRBJ2-3,TRBD2,NA,TRBV5-1
TGTGCCAGCAGCGCCACCCTATGGACAGACGAAGCTTTCTTT,CASSATLWTDEAFF,TRBJ1-1,NA,few,TRBV9
TGTGCCTGGAGTGTATGGGGCAGGGGTTCTGCCCAACAAGAGACCCAGTACTTC,CAWSVWGRGSAQQETQYF,TRBJ2-5,NA,few,TRBV30
TGTGCCAGCAGCGTAGATAGCGGGAGTTACAACAATGAGCAGTTCTTC,CASSVDSGSYNNEQFF,TRBJ2-1,TRBD2,NA,TRBV9
TGTGCCAGCAGCGTAGTGGACAGTGCAACCCAGACCTTC,CASSVVDSATQTF,TRBJ1-2,NA,NA,TRBV9
TGTGCCAGCAACCCGCCGGGACTAGCGGGGCCCAATGAGCAGTTCTTC,CASNPPGLAGPNEQFF,TRBJ2-1,TRBD2,NA,TRBV2
TGTGCCAGCAGCTTGGGGACAGGCTACCGACGGGCAACTAATGAAAAACTGTTTTTT,CASSLGTGYRRATNEKLFF,TRBJ1-4,TRBD1,NA,TRBV11-3
TGTGCCAGCAGTTTCCTTAGCGGGGGGGCGAATGAGCAGTTCTTC,CASSFLSGGANEQFF,TRBJ2-1,TRBD2,NA,TRBV27
TGCGCCAGCAGCGTCGGGACAGCGAATGGCTACACCTTC,CASSVGTANGYTF,TRBJ1-2,TRBD1,NA,TRBV5-1
TGCGCCAGCAGCCCCTATAGGGGAAATGAGCAGTTCTTC,CASSPYRGNEQFF,TRBJ2-1,NA,NA,TRBV5-1
TGCGCCAGCAGCTCCCGGGGGACTAGCGGCTACAATGAGCAGTTCTTC,CASSSRGTSGYNEQFF,TRBJ2-1,TRBD2,NA,TRBV5-1
TGTGCCAGCAGCCCTGGGGGGTATGACACTGAAGCTTTCTTT,CASSPGGYDTEAFF,TRBJ1-1,NA,NA,TRBV9
TGTGCCAGCACCACAGACACCGGGGAGCTGTTTTTT,CASTTDTGELFF,TRBJ2-2,NA,NA,TRBV11-3
TGTGCCAGCAGCTTTACAGGCAGTAACGGGCAGTACTTC,CASSFTGSNGQYF,TRBJ2-7,NA,NA,TRBV5-6
TGTGCCAGCAGTGACAGCGGTGGTTCCAATCAGCCCCAGCATTTT,CASSDSGGSNQPQHF,TRBJ1-5,NA,NA,TRBV2
TGTGCCAGCAGCCCCCCGGGACAGGTCTACGAGCAGTACTTC,CASSPPGQVYEQYF,TRBJ2-7,TRBD1,NA,TRBV11-2
TGCGCCAGCAGCGCTCGGACAGGGATGACAGATACGCAGTATTTT,CASSARTGMTDTQYF,TRBJ2-3,TRBD1,NA,TRBV5-1
TGTGCCAGCAGCCAAGAAGGGTTGAAGGACAGGCGTTCCTCTGGAAACACCATATATTTT,CASSQEGLKDRRSSGNTIYF,TRBJ1-3,TRBD1,NA,TRBV14
TGTGCCAGCAATGACCCTATAAACACTGAAGCTTTCTTT,CASNDPINTEAFF,TRBJ1-1,NA,NA,TRBV6-1
TGTGCCAGCAGTGAATTTAAGGGACTGCATGAGGAGCAGTTCTTC,CASSEFKGLHEEQFF,TRBJ2-1,NA,NA,TRBV25-1
TGTGCCAGCAGCCGGGGGGATCCCAACTATGGCTACACCTTC,CASSRGDPNYGYTF,TRBJ1-2,NA,NA,TRBV7-9
TGTGCCAGCAGCCCCGATGGGGCAAGGTCTGAAGCTTTCTTT,CASSPDGARSEAFF,TRBJ1-1,NA,NA,TRBV7-9
TGTGCCAGCTCACCACGCCCGGACCAAGAGACCCAGTACTTC,CASSPRPDQETQYF,TRBJ2-5,NA,NA,TRBV18
TGTGCCAGCTCTTCCGAGGGTGTGGGGACTGAAGCTTTCTTT,CASSSEGVGTEAFF,TRBJ1-1,NA,NA,TRBV18
TGTGCCAGCAGCTTAGAGGCGAGGGAGACCCAGTACTTC,CASSLEARETQYF,TRBJ2-5,NA,NA,TRBV13
TGTGCCAGCAGTGCCGGGACAGCCCCTAACTATGGCTACACCTTC,CASSAGTAPNYGYTF,TRBJ1-2,TRBD1,NA,TRBV6-4
TGTGCCAGCAGCTTTCAGTTATCTGGGGCCAACGTCCTGACTTTC,CASSFQLSGANVLTF,TRBJ2-6,NA,NA,TRBV7-9
TGCGCCAGCAGCCAACGGACAGGAACTGGAAACACCATATATTTT,CASSQRTGTGNTIYF,TRBJ1-3,TRBD1,few,TRBV4-1
TGTGCCAGCAGCTCTGAGTATGAGCAGTTCTTC,CASSSEYEQFF,TRBJ2-1,NA,NA,TRBV7-9
TGTGCCAGCAGCCAAGTCAGGGGCCCCCCCCAAGAGACCCAGTACTTC,CASSQVRGPPQETQYF,TRBJ2-5,NA,once,TRBV4-2
TGTGCCAGCAGCTCCGGCTTAAGACAGGCGAACACTGAAGCTTTCTTT,CASSSGLRQANTEAFF,TRBJ1-1,NA,NA,TRBV5-6
TGTGCCAGCAGTTTATCGGAGCCGATGCAGGGCCGGGGGGAGACCCAGTACTTC,CASSLSEPMQGRGETQYF,TRBJ2-5,NA,NA,TRBV27
TGTGCCAGCAGCCAAGGTACAGGGGGCTCGAACACCGGGGAGCTGTTTTTT,CASSQGTGGSNTGELFF,TRBJ2-2,TRBD1,NA,TRBV4-2
TGTGCCTGGAGTCCCTTGGACAGAGACCCTAGCAATCAGCCCCAGCATTTT,CAWSPLDRDPSNQPQHF,TRBJ1-5,NA,NA,TRBV30
TGCGCCAGCAGCTCCAGGGTGTACCAAGAGACCCAGTACTTC,CASSSRVYQETQYF,TRBJ2-5,NA,once,TRBV5-1
TGTGCCAGCAGCTTCCGACAGGGATACACTGAAGCTTTCTTT,CASSFRQGYTEAFF,TRBJ1-1,TRBD1,NA,TRBV7-2
TGTGCCAGCAGCTTAGGGGTACAGGAGCCCGCCCTCTTC,CASSLGVQEPALF,TRBJ2-1,NA,NA,TRBV11-2
TGTGCCAGCAGTGCCACAGGGGGGAATAGCAATCAGCCCCAGCATTTT,CASSATGGNSNQPQHF,TRBJ1-5,TRBD1,NA,TRBV6-1
TGTGCCAGCAGCAGATGGGGACAGGGCCAAGAGACCCAGTACTTC,CASSRWGQGQETQYF,TRBJ2-5,NA,NA,TRBV21-1
TGTGCCAGCAGCCAGGGGCCCTTGAGGCCCCAGCATTTT,CASSQGPLRPQHF,TRBJ1-5,NA,NA,TRBV6-4
TGTGCCAGCAGCCCAGGGAAAGGTCTTAGCAATCAGCCCCAGCATTTT,CASSPGKGLSNQPQHF,TRBJ1-5,NA,NA,TRBV9